This TCR beta chain was observed in a study of shared clonotypes between healthy human individuals. It was CD45RO-negative cells, positively selected for CCR7, that made up naive CD8 cells, with terminally differentiated effector memory CD45RA+ cells excluded. Libraries were prepared by immunoSEQ multiplex PCR; TCRdb keeps only in-frame clonotypes and omits some of them. The sample records about 2 million clones, just under 95% being singletons. Sequenced: naive CD8+ T cells sorted from blood. The sequence was obtained from a man between 18 and 35 years old in good health.

CDR3 sequence: CASSDRTYEQYF. The CDR3 nucleotides are TGTGCCAGCTCGGACAGGACCTACGAGCAGTACTTC. This rearrangement joins TRBV7-8 to TRBJ2-7, with 7 bases aligning to TRBD1. This CDR3 has 12 residues. V trimming: 8 bases; J trimming: 2 bases; junction bases outside the gene matches: 3. Germline V gene sequence: CDR1 SGHVS, CDR2 FQNEAQ.